Listed below are T cell receptor beta chains from one sample, sequenced in a study of post-analysis software for immune sequencing data. TCRdb fed the PCR reads into MiXCR, producing one record per CDR3 protein. The table records under 650,000 distinct CDR3 sequences, roughly 45% of them present only once. Source material: blood. These receptors were collected from a girl aged 5 to 17 with multiple sclerosis. Each CDR3 is given with its conserved first and last residue. A D gene is named only where the DNA matches it firmly. For some rows the clone size is stated as once, few or many, or as a class when expanded; others skip it.

V gene: TRBV7-2; D gene: .; clone size: .; J gene: TRBJ2-5; CDR3 protein: CASSLIWDEQYF; CDR3 DNA: TGTGCCAGCAGCTTAATCTGGGATGAGCAGTACTTC
V gene: TRBV5-1; D gene: TRBD1; clone size: .; J gene: TRBJ2-5; CDR3 protein: CASSSDRTGETQYF; CDR3 DNA: TGCGCCAGCAGCTCTGACAGGACAGGAGAGACCCAGTACTTC
V gene: TRBV7-9; D gene: TRBD2; clone size: .; J gene: TRBJ2-1; CDR3 protein: CASSPNYGLAGTISYNEQFF; CDR3 DNA: TGTGCCAGCAGCCCCAACTATGGTCTAGCGGGAACTATCTCCTACAATGAGCAGTTCTTC
V gene: TRBV13; D gene: .; clone size: .; J gene: TRBJ2-1; CDR3 protein: CASAETGGNEQFF; CDR3 DNA: TGTGCCAGCGCGGAGACTGGGGGGAATGAGCAGTTCTTC
V gene: TRBV11-2; D gene: .; clone size: .; J gene: TRBJ2-7; CDR3 protein: CASSPWVFYEQYF; CDR3 DNA: TGTGCCAGCAGCCCCTGGGTCTTCTACGAGCAGTACTTC
V gene: TRBV15; D gene: TRBD1; clone size: .; J gene: TRBJ1-2; CDR3 protein: CATSRDQGGADGYTF; CDR3 DNA: TGTGCCACCAGCAGAGATCAGGGGGGCGCGGATGGCTACACCTTC
V gene: TRBV5-5; D gene: .; clone size: .; J gene: TRBJ2-7; CDR3 protein: CASSLRSANRWTYEQYF; CDR3 DNA: TGTGCCAGCAGCTTGAGGTCCGCAAATCGGTGGACCTACGAGCAGTACTTC
V gene: TRBV3-1; D gene: .; clone size: few; J gene: TRBJ2-5; CDR3 protein: CASTREDFQETQYF; CDR3 DNA: TGTGCCAGCACCAGGGAGGACTTCCAAGAGACCCAGTACTTC
V gene: TRBV6-5; D gene: .; clone size: .; J gene: TRBJ2-7; CDR3 protein: CASSYPEGEQYF; CDR3 DNA: TGTGCCAGCAGTTACCCTGAGGGCGAGCAGTACTTC
V gene: TRBV5-1; D gene: .; clone size: .; J gene: TRBJ1-5; CDR3 protein: CASSISGDSNQPQHF; CDR3 DNA: TGCGCCAGCAGCATCTCGGGGGATAGCAATCAGCCCCAGCATTTT
V gene: TRBV4-1; D gene: TRBD1; clone size: few; J gene: TRBJ2-7; CDR3 protein: CASSQRQGPQYEQYF; CDR3 DNA: TGCGCCAGCAGCCAGAGACAGGGGCCCCAATACGAGCAGTACTTC
V gene: TRBV9; D gene: TRBD1; clone size: .; J gene: TRBJ1-2; CDR3 protein: CASSGSRDRNTNYGYTF; CDR3 DNA: TGTGCCAGCAGCGGGTCCCGGGACAGAAACACTAACTATGGCTACACCTTC
V gene: TRBV6-5; D gene: .; clone size: .; J gene: TRBJ2-7; CDR3 protein: CASSFDRPIIYEQYF; CDR3 DNA: TGTGCCAGCAGTTTTGACAGGCCCATCATCTACGAGCAGTACTTC
V gene: TRBV12-3/TRBV12-4; D gene: .; clone size: few; J gene: TRBJ1-5; CDR3 protein: CASSLYLGNQPQHF; CDR3 DNA: TGTGCCAGCAGTCTGTATCTGGGCAATCAGCCCCAGCATTTT
V gene: TRBV10-3; D gene: TRBD2; clone size: few; J gene: TRBJ2-1; CDR3 protein: CAISESVLGGAYEQFF; CDR3 DNA: TGTGCCATCAGTGAGTCGGTTCTCGGGGGGGCCTATGAGCAGTTCTTC
V gene: TRBV3-1; D gene: .; clone size: .; J gene: TRBJ1-4; CDR3 protein: CASSQGLGQSLFF; CDR3 DNA: TGTGCCAGCAGCCAAGGTTTAGGCCAGTCACTGTTTTTT
V gene: TRBV5-1; D gene: TRBD1; clone size: .; J gene: TRBJ1-2; CDR3 protein: CASSLGKGTGGYTF; CDR3 DNA: TGCGCCAGCAGCTTGGGCAAAGGGACAGGTGGCTACACCTTC
V gene: TRBV12-3/TRBV12-4; D gene: .; clone size: .; J gene: TRBJ2-7; CDR3 protein: CASSPRGRGPSYEQYF; CDR3 DNA: TGTGCCAGCAGTCCCCGGGGGCGGGGGCCATCCTACGAGCAGTACTTC
V gene: TRBV29-1; D gene: .; clone size: few; J gene: TRBJ2-5; CDR3 protein: CSGGEETQYF; CDR3 DNA: TGCAGCGGGGGGGAAGAGACCCAGTACTTC
V gene: TRBV10-3; D gene: .; clone size: few; J gene: TRBJ2-5; CDR3 protein: CAISGGGNQETQYF; CDR3 DNA: TGTGCCATCAGCGGCGGGGGCAATCAAGAGACCCAGTACTTC
V gene: TRBV9; D gene: .; clone size: few; J gene: TRBJ2-6; CDR3 protein: CASSVSQRQGMSGANVLTF; CDR3 DNA: TGTGCCAGCAGCGTCAGTCAGCGGCAGGGGATGTCTGGGGCCAACGTCCTGACTTTC
V gene: TRBV6-5; D gene: .; clone size: .; J gene: TRBJ2-7; CDR3 protein: CASSYSRRYSYEQYF; CDR3 DNA: TGTGCCAGCAGTTACTCACGACGGTACTCCTACGAGCAGTACTTC
V gene: TRBV4-2; D gene: .; clone size: .; J gene: TRBJ2-7; CDR3 protein: CASSQANRESSYEQYF; CDR3 DNA: TGTGCCAGCAGCCAAGCTAACCGGGAAAGCTCCTACGAGCAGTACTTC
V gene: TRBV5-1; D gene: .; clone size: few; J gene: TRBJ2-6; CDR3 protein: CASSFSYNVLTF; CDR3 DNA: TGCGCCAGCAGCTTTTCCTACAACGTCCTGACTTTC
V gene: TRBV5-1; D gene: TRBD2; clone size: .; J gene: TRBJ2-3; CDR3 protein: CASSLTSARTDTQYF; CDR3 DNA: TGCGCCAGCAGTTTAACTAGCGCCCGCACAGATACGCAGTATTTT
V gene: TRBV12-3/TRBV12-4; D gene: TRBD2; clone size: many; J gene: TRBJ2-1; CDR3 protein: CASRTGLADNEQFF; CDR3 DNA: TGTGCCAGCAGGACGGGACTAGCGGACAATGAGCAGTTCTTC
V gene: TRBV7-2; D gene: .; clone size: once; J gene: TRBJ2-5; CDR3 protein: CASSPPPPGAPYF; CDR3 DNA: TGTGCCAGCAGCCCCCCCCCGCCCGGGGCCCCGTACTTC
V gene: TRBV20-1; D gene: TRBD2; clone size: .; J gene: TRBJ2-7; CDR3 protein: CSARDLERGGSYEQYF; CDR3 DNA: TGCAGTGCTAGAGATTTGGAGCGGGGGGGTTCCTACGAGCAGTACTTC
V gene: TRBV20-1; D gene: TRBD2; clone size: few; J gene: TRBJ2-5; CDR3 protein: CSARDILAGGLETQYF; CDR3 DNA: TGCAGTGCTAGAGACATACTAGCGGGGGGGCTCGAGACCCAGTACTTC
V gene: TRBV7-8; D gene: .; clone size: many; J gene: TRBJ1-4; CDR3 protein: CASSTTDATNEKLFF; CDR3 DNA: TGTGCCAGCAGCACCACCGATGCAACTAATGAAAAACTGTTTTTT
V gene: TRBV29-1; D gene: .; clone size: .; J gene: TRBJ1-2; CDR3 protein: CSVWGNYGYTF; CDR3 DNA: TGCAGCGTTTGGGGGAACTATGGCTACACCTTC
V gene: TRBV10-3; D gene: TRBD1; clone size: few; J gene: TRBJ1-4; CDR3 protein: CAISAGQGATNEKLFF; CDR3 DNA: TGTGCCATCAGTGCAGGACAGGGAGCAACTAATGAAAAACTGTTTTTT
V gene: TRBV4-1; D gene: TRBD1; clone size: few; J gene: TRBJ2-7; CDR3 protein: CASSRPGTEFYEQYF; CDR3 DNA: TGCGCCAGCAGCCGCCCCGGGACAGAATTCTACGAGCAGTACTTC
V gene: TRBV12-3/TRBV12-4; D gene: TRBD2; clone size: few; J gene: TRBJ2-1; CDR3 protein: CASTGTSSYNEQFF; CDR3 DNA: TGTGCCAGCACCGGGACTAGCTCCTACAATGAGCAGTTCTTC
V gene: TRBV7-2; D gene: .; clone size: .; J gene: TRBJ2-5; CDR3 protein: CASSPRVGGGLETQYF; CDR3 DNA: TGTGCCAGCAGCCCCCGGGTGGGGGGCGGTTTGGAGACCCAGTACTTC
V gene: TRBV3-1; D gene: .; clone size: .; J gene: TRBJ1-2; CDR3 protein: CASSHAAGDGLGYTF; CDR3 DNA: TGTGCCAGCAGCCACGCCGCAGGGGATGGTCTTGGCTACACCTTC
V gene: TRBV10-3; D gene: .; clone size: .; J gene: TRBJ2-1; CDR3 protein: CAISEFQEINNEQFF; CDR3 DNA: TGTGCCATCAGTGAGTTTCAGGAGATCAACAATGAGCAGTTCTTC
V gene: TRBV10-3; D gene: .; clone size: few; J gene: TRBJ2-7; CDR3 protein: CAVQGPENPYEQYF; CDR3 DNA: TGTGCCGTACAGGGCCCAGAAAATCCCTACGAGCAGTACTTC
V gene: TRBV2; D gene: TRBD1; clone size: few; J gene: TRBJ2-7; CDR3 protein: CASSVSGTGSLVGYEQYF; CDR3 DNA: TGTGCCAGCAGCGTCTCCGGGACAGGGTCGTTAGTGGGTTACGAGCAGTACTTC
V gene: TRBV12-3/TRBV12-4; D gene: .; clone size: .; J gene: TRBJ1-2; CDR3 protein: CASTDSGFYGYTF; CDR3 DNA: TGTGCCAGCACCGACTCAGGTTTCTATGGCTACACCTTC
V gene: TRBV5-5; D gene: .; clone size: .; J gene: TRBJ2-1; CDR3 protein: CASSPKRDSFGGEQFF; CDR3 DNA: TGTGCCAGCAGTCCAAAGCGGGACAGCTTCGGGGGTGAGCAGTTCTTC
V gene: TRBV12-3/TRBV12-4; D gene: TRBD2; clone size: .; J gene: TRBJ2-7; CDR3 protein: CASSPRLAASSYEQYF; CDR3 DNA: TGTGCCAGCAGTCCCCGCCTAGCGGCAAGCTCCTACGAGCAGTACTTC